This entry concerns a single TCR beta chain. Its antigen is unknown. Donors showed nominal health when sampled, although they likely had unrecorded immune exposures. This entry comes from a study of cytomegalovirus exposure and HLA in healthy donors. Study-wide results and caveats: The CMV antigen specificity of a few CMV-associated chains was confirmed through in vitro analysis. The study designated roughly 160 TCR beta chains cytomegalovirus-associated.

V was pared by 0 bases and J by 2 bases, with 8 bases between. This CDR3 has 15 residues. Per germline, CDR1 SGDLS and CDR2 YYNGEE. Primers: 60 Vbeta forward and 13 Jbeta reverse. Clones were read by immunoSEQ multiplex PCR, and TCRdb kept only the in-frame ones, dropping some. The sample shows about 120,000 clones, roughly 69% of them seen only once. Sequencing input: PBMCs. The V gene is TRBV9, the J gene TRBJ2-2, with D uncertain. The receptor was isolated from a woman aged 35 to 49 in good health and CMV-seropositive. The CDR3 sequence: CASSVGPGNTGELFF. CDR3 bases: TGTGCCAGCAGCGTAGGACCAGGTAACACCGGGGAGCTGTTTTTT.